Below, one T cell receptor beta chain is given with its context. The data are from a study of patients and donors after allogeneic stem cell transplantation. Trimming left V 2 bases short and J 2 bases short, with 8 bases between. Germline values: CDR1 LGHDT, CDR2 YNNKEL (reference sequence). The CDR3 is 14 residues long. MiXCR, applied by TCRdb to the RT-PCR reads, yields one record per CDR3 protein. The sample carries around 170,000 distinct CDR3 sequences, about 24% recorded once. Material for sequencing was blood, either unsorted or a sorted T cell fraction (not recorded which). This clonotype originated in a human donor who was either an allogeneic HSCT recipient or a stem cell or donor lymphocyte infusion donor (not recorded which). It is not recorded whose cells these are; they may come from a transplant donor. The chain joins TRBV3-1 to TRBJ2-3; D remains ambiguous. The CDR3 DNA reads as TGTGCCAGCAGCCAACACGGATACACAGATACGCAGTATTTT. Its translation is CASSQHGYTDTQYF.